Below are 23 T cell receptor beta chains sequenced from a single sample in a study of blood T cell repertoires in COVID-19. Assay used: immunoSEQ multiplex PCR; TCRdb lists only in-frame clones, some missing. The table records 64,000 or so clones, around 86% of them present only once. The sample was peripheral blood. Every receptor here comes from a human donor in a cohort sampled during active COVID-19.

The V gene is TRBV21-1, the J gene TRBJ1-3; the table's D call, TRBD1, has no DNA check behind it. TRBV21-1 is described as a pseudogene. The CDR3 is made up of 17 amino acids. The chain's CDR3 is CASSKGGLRDRPNTIYF. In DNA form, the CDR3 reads TGTGCCAGCAGCAAAGGGGGCCTCCGGGACAGACCAAACACCATATATTTT.

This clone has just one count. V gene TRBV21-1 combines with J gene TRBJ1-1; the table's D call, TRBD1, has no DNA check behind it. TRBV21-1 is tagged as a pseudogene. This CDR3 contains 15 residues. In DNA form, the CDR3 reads TGTGCCAGCAGCAACCGGGACACCCCGAACACTGAAGCTTTCTTT. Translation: CASSNRDTPNTEAFF.

The CDR3 is CASSSLAGTDTQYF. CDR3 DNA sequence: TGCGCCAGCAGCTCGCTAGCGGGCACAGATACGCAGTATTTT. This rearrangement joins TRBV5-1 to TRBJ2-3; TRBD2 matches 7 bases. V trimming: 3 bases; J trimming: 1 base; junction bases outside the gene matches: 2. The germline V gene has CDR1 SGHRS and CDR2 YFSETQ. The CDR3 sequence is 14 residues long.

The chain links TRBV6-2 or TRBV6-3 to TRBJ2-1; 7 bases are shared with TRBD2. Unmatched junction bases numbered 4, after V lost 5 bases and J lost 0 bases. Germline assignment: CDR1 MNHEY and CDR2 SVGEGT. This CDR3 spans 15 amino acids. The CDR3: CASSHGTTSYNEQFF. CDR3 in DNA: TGTGCCAGCAGTCACGGGACTACCTCCTACAATGAGCAGTTCTTC.

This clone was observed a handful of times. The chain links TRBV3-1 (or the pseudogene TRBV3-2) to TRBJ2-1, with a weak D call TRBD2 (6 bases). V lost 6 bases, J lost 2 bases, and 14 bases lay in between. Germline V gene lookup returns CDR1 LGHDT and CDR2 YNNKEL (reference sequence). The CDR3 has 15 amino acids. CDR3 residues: CASSPGGGAYNEQFF. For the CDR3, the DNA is TGTGCCAGCAGTCCCGGGGGAGGCGCCTACAATGAGCAGTTCTTC.

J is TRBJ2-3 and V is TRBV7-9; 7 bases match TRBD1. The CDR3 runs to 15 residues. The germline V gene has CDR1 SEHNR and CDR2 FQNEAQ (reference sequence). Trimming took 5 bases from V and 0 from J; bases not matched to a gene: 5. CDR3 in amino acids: CASSPGQRSTDTQYF. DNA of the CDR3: TGTGCCAGCAGCCCGGGACAGCGAAGCACAGATACGCAGTATTTT.

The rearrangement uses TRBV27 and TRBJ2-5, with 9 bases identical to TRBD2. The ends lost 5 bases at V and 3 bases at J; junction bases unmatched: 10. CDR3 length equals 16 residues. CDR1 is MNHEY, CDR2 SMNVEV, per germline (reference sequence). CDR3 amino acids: CASSLRLAVAEETQYF. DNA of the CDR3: TGTGCCAGCAGTCTCAGACTAGCGGTCGCGGAAGAGACCCAGTACTTC.

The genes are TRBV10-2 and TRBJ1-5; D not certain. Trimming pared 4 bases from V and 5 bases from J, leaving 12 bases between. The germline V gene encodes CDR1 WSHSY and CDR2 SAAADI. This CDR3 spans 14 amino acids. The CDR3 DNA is TGCGCCAGCAGTGCGGTCCCGAGCGATCAGCCCCAGCATTTT. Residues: CASSAVPSDQPQHF.

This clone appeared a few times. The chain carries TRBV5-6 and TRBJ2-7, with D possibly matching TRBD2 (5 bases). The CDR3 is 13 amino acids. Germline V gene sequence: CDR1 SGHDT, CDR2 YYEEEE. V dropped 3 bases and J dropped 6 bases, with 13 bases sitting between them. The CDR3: CASSSHPGGEQYV. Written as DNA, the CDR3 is TGTGCCAGCAGCTCCCATCCCGGAGGCGAGCAGTACGTC.

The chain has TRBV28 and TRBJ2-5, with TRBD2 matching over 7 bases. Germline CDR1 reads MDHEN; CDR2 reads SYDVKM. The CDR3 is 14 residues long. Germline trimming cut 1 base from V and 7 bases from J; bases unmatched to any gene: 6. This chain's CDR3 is CASSLSLAVGTQYF. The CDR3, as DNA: TGTGCCAGCAGTTTATCGCTAGCGGTGGGGACCCAGTACTTC.

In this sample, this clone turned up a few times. The CDR3 DNA sequence: TGTGCCAGCAGTTCCTCGGAGGGCAATGAGCAGTTCTTC. Translation: CASSSSEGNEQFF. The V gene is TRBV5-4, the J gene TRBJ2-1, with D possibly TRBD2 on 6 matching bases. V was pared by 5 bases and J by 6 bases, with 12 bases between. Looked up from germline, CDR1 is SGHNT and CDR2 is YYREEE (reference sequence). CDR3 length: 13 amino acids.

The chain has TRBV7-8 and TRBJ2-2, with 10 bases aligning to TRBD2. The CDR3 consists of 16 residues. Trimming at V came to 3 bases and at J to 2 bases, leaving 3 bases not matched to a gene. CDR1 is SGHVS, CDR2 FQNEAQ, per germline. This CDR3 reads CASSFLAGDNTGELFF. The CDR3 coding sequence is TGTGCCAGCAGCTTCCTAGCGGGGGACAACACCGGGGAGCTGTTTTTT.

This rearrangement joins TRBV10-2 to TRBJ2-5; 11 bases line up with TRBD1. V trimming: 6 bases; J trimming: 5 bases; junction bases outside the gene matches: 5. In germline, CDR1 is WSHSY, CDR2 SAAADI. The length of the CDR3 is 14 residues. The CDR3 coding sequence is TGCGCCAGCAGCTGGACAGGGGGCTTCGAGACCCAGTACTTC. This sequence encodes CASSWTGGFETQYF.

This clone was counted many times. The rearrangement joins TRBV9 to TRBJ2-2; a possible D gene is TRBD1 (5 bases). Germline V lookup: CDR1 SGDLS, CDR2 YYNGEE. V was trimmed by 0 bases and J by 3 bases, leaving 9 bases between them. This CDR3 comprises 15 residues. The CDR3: CASSVGSGYTGELFF. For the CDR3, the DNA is TGTGCCAGCAGCGTAGGTTCAGGGTACACCGGGGAGCTGTTTTTT.

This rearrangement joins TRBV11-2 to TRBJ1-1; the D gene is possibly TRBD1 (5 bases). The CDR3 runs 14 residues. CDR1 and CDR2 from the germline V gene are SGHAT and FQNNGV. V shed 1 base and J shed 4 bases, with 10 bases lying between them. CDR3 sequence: CASSLVRGFTEAFF. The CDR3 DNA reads TGTGCCAGCAGCTTAGTTCGGGGGTTCACTGAAGCTTTCTTT.

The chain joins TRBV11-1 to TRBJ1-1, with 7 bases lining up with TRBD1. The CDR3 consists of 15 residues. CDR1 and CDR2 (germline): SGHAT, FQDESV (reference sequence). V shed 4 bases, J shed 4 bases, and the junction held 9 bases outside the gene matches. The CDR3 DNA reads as TGTGCCAGCAGCTCGGAGGGGGCTTTGCGCACTGAAGCTTTCTTT. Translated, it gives CASSSEGALRTEAFF.

Written as DNA, the CDR3 is TGTGCCAGCAGTTACTCGCCGGAGGGTCAAGAGACCCAGTACTTC. It specifies CASSYSPEGQETQYF. The V and J genes are TRBV6-5 and TRBJ2-5; possible D gene TRBD2, 6 bases. The CDR3 contains 15 residues. V was trimmed by 0 bases and J by 2 bases, leaving 10 bases between them. Germline V gene sequence: CDR1 MNHEY, CDR2 SVGAGI.

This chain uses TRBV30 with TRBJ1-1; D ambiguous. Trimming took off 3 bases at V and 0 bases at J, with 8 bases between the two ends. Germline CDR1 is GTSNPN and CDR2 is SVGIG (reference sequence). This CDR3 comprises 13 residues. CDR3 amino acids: CAWSLSMNTEAFF. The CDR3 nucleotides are TGTGCCTGGAGCTTATCTATGAACACTGAAGCTTTCTTT.

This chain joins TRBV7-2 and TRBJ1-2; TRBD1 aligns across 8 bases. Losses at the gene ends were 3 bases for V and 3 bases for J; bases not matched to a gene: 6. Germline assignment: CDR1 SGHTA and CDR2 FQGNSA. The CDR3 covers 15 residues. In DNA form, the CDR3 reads TGTGCCAGCAGCTTTCAGGGGGCGGGAGACTATGGCTACACCTTC. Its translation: CASSFQGAGDYGYTF.

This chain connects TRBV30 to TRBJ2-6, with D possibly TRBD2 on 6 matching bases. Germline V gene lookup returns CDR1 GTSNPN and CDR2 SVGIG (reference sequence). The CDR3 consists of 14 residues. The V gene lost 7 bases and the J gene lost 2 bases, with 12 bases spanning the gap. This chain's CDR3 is CASHWGAGANVLTF. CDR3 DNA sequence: TGTGCCTCGCATTGGGGGGCTGGGGCCAACGTCCTGACTTTC.

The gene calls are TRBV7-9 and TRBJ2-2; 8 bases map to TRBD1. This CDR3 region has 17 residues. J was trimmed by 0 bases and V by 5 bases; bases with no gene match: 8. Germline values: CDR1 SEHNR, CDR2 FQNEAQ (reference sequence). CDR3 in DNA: TGTGCCAGCAGCGCTCCACCAGGGGGCGCGAACACCGGGGAGCTGTTTTTT. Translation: CASSAPPGGANTGELFF.

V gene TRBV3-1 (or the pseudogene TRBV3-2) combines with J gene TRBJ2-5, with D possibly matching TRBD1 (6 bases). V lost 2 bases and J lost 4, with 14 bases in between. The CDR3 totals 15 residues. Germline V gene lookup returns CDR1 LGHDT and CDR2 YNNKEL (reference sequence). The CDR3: CASSQLQGPRETQYF. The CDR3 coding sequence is TGTGCCAGCAGCCAACTACAGGGCCCCCGAGAGACCCAGTACTTC.

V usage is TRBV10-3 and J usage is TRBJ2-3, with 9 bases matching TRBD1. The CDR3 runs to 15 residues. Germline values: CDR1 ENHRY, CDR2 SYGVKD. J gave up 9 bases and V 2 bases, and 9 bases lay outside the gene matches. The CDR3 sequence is CAISETRGQGLTQYF. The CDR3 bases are TGTGCCATCAGTGAGACCCGGGGACAGGGACTAACGCAGTATTTT.